This T cell receptor (beta chain) is drawn from a study of regulatory T cells in long-lasting Graves disease. Study-wide findings and caveats: TRBV28, TRBJ1-2 and TRBJ2-5 were favored in persistent disease.

V was pared by 6 bases and J by 8 bases, with 8 bases of the junction left unmatched. The CDR3 covers 13 residues. Germline CDR1 DFQATT, CDR2 SNEGSKA (reference sequence). CDR3-region Arm-PCR and iRepertoire HTBI primers produced the TCR beta libraries. Each CDR3 protein gets one entry after TCRdb re-called the multiplex PCR reads with MiXCR. The table lists 360,000 or so distinct CDR3 sequences, roughly 17% of them singletons, with around 21% in the top ten. This clonotype was seen just once. Its antigen is currently unknown. The time point was: newly diagnosed GD, antithyroid drugs for less than 3 months. PBMC RNA served as the TCR library source. In addition, the sample was reused for a study of T cells in Graves' hyperthyroidism and ophthalmopathy.

The starting material was peripheral blood mononuclear cells (PBMCs), obtained at new diagnosis, from a patient treated with antithyroid drugs. This receptor was identified in a woman aged 18-35 years with Graves disease. The chain couples TRBV20-1 to TRBJ1-4; TRBD1 agrees at 8 bases. The chain's CDR3 is CSARTGLGEKLFF. The CDR3 DNA reads as TGCAGTGCCAGGACAGGGCTCGGGGAAAAACTGTTTTTT.